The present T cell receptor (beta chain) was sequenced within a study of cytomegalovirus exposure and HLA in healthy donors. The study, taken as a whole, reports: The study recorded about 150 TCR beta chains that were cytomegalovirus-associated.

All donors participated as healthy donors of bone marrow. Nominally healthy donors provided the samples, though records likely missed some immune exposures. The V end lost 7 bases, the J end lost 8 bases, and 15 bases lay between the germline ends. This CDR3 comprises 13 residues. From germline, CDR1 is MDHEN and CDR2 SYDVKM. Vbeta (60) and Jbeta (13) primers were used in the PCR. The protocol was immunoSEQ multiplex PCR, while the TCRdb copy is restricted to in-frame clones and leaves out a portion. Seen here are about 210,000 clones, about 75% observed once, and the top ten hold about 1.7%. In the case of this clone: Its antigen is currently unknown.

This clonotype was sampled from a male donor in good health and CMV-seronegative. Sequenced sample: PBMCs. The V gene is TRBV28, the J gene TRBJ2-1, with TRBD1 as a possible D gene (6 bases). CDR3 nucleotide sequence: TGTGCCAGCAATAGCAGGGGCGCCCATGAGCAGTTCTTC. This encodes CASNSRGAHEQFF.